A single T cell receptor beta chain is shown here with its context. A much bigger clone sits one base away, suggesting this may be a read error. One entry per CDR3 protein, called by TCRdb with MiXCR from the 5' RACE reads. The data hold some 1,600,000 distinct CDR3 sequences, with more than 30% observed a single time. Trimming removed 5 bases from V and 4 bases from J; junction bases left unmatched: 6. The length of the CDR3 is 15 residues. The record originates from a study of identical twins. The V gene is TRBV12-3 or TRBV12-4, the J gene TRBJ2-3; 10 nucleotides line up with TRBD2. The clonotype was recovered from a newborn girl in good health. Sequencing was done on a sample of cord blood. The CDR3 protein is CASSVLAGSADTQYF. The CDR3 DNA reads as TGTGCCAGCAGTGTACTAGCGGGGTCCGCAGATACGCAGTATTTT.